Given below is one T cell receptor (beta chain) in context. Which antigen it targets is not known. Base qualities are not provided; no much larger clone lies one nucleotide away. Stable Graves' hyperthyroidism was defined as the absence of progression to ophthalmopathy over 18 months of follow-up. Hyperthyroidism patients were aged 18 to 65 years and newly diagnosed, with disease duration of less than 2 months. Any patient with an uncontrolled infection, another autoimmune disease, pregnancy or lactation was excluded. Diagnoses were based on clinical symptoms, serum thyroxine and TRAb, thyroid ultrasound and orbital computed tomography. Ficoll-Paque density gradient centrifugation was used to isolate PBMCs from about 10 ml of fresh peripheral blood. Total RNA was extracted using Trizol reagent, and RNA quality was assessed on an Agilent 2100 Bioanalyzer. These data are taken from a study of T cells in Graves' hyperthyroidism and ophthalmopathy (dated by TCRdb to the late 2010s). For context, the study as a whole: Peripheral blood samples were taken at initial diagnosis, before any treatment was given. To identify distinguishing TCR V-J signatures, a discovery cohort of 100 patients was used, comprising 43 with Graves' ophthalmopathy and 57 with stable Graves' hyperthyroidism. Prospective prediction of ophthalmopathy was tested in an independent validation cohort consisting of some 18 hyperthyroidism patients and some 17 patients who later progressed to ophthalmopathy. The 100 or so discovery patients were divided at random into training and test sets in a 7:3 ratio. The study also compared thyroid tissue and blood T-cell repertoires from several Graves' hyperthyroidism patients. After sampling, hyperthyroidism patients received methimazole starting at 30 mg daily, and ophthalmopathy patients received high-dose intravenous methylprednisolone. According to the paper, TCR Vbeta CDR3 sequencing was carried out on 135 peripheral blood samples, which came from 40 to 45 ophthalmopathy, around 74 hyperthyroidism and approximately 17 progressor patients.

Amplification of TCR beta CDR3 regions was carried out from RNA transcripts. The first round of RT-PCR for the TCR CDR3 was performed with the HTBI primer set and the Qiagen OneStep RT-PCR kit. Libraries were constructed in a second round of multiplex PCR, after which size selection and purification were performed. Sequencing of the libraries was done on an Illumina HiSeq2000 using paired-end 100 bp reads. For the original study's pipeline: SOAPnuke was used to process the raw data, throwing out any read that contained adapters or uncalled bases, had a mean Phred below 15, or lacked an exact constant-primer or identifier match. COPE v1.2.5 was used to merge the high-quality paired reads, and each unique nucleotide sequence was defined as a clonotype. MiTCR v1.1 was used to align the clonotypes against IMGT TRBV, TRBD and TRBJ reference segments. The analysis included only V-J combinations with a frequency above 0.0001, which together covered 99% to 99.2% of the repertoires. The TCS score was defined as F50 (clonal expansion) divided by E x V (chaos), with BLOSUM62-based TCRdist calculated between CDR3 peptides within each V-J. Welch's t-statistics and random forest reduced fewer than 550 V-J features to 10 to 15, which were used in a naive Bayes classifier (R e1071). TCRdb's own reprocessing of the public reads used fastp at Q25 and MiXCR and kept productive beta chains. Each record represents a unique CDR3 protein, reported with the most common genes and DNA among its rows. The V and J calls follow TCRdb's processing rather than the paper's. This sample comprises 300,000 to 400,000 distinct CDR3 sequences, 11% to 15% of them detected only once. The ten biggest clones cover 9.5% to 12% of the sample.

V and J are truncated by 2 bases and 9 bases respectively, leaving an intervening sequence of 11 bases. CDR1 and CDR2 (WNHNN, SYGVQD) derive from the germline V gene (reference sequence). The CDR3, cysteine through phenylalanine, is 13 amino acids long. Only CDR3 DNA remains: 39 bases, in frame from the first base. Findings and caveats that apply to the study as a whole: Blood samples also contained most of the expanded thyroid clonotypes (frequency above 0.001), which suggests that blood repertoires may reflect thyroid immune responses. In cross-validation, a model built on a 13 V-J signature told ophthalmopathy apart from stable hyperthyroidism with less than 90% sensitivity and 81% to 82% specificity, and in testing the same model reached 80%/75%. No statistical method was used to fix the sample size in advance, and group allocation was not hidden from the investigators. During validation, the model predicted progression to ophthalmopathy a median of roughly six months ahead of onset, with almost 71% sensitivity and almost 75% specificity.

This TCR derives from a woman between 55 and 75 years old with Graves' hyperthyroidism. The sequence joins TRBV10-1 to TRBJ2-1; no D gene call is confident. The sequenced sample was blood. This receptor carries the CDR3 CASSESRWGEQFF. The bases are TGCGCCAGCAGTGAGAGCAGGTGGGGTGAGCAGTTCTTC.